The 19 T cell receptor beta chains in this list originate from one sample, sequenced in a study of regulatory T cells in long-lasting Graves disease. For TCR beta, libraries came from iRepertoire HTBI primers and Arm-PCR of CDR3 regions. One entry per CDR3 protein results from TCRdb running MiXCR on the multiplex PCR reads. Of roughly 610,000 distinct CDR3 sequences in the sample, around 16% were seen once. As to time point: newly diagnosed GD, antithyroid drugs for less than 3 months. From RNA extracted from PBMCs, the TCR library was made. This sample also belongs to another study, concerning T cells in Graves' hyperthyroidism and ophthalmopathy.

The input for sequencing was peripheral blood mononuclear cells (PBMCs), taken at new diagnosis, from a patient treated with antithyroid drugs. The receptors derive from a man younger than 35 with Graves disease.

This chain links TRBV19 with TRBJ1-1, with D unclear. The V gene lost 6 bases and the J gene lost 5 bases, with 16 bases spanning the gap. This CDR3 has 14 amino acids. Germline loops: CDR1 LNHDA, CDR2 SQIVND (reference sequence). In DNA, the CDR3 is TGTGCCAGTAGCCCGACGCTCACGAGGACTGAAGCTTTCTTT. It yields the protein CASSPTLTRTEAFF.

This clonotype was seen once. The chain links TRBV5-1 to TRBJ2-5, with D possibly TRBD1 on 7 matching bases. The CDR3 sequence is 14 residues long. The germline CDR1 and CDR2 sequences are SGHRS and YFSETQ. V lost 2 bases to trimming and J lost 4 bases, with 12 bases between them. The CDR3 DNA sequence: TGCGCCAGCAGCTTAGGCGGGACAGCAGAGACCCAGTACTTC. Protein sequence: CASSLGGTAETQYF.

This clonotype was detected many times. This chain links TRBV10-3 with TRBJ2-5; D is perhaps TRBD1 (7 bases). The V gene lost 2 bases and the J gene lost 5 bases, with 24 bases spanning the gap. The CDR3 totals 18 residues. Germline values: CDR1 ENHRY, CDR2 SYGVKD. CDR3 sequence: CAISEGGLTGEGRETQYF. Here the CDR3 DNA reads TGTGCCATCAGTGAGGGGGGGCTTACAGGGGAAGGTCGGGAGACCCAGTACTTC.

This clonotype was detected only a few times. The rearrangement uses TRBV13 and TRBJ1-4; possibly TRBD1 for D (5 bases). The CDR3 totals 14 residues. Trimming left V 5 bases short and J 4 bases short, with 11 bases between. Looked up from germline, CDR1 is PRHDT and CDR2 is FYEKMQ (reference sequence). This chain's CDR3 is CASSRDGRNEKLFF. The CDR3 nucleotides read TGTGCCAGCAGCAGGGACGGGCGTAATGAAAAACTGTTTTTT.

This clonotype occurred many times. The V and J genes are TRBV20-1 and TRBJ2-3; D ambiguous. CDR1 and CDR2 (germline): DFQATT, SNEGSKA (reference sequence). The CDR3 length is 13 residues. Trimming cost V 1 base and J 4 bases, with 9 bases left between them. The CDR3, as DNA: TGCAGTGCTAGAGGCCCCCTAGCAGATACGCAGTATTTT. Translation gives CSARGPLADTQYF.

This clonotype was recorded many times. The V gene is TRBV6-1, the J gene TRBJ1-5; 8 nucleotides match TRBD1. Germline V gives CDR1 MNHNS, CDR2 SASEGT. This CDR3 is 14 amino acids long. V lost 5 bases, J lost 4 bases, and 4 bases stayed unmatched. CDR3: CASSQGARNQPQHF. DNA for the CDR3: TGTGCCAGCAGTCAGGGGGCGCGGAATCAGCCCCAGCATTTT.

This clonotype was detected a few times. CDR3 amino acids: CASSFGQYYEQYF. The DNA for the CDR3 is TGTGCCAGCAGTTTTGGCCAATACTACGAGCAGTACTTC. This rearrangement joins TRBV27 to TRBJ2-7; D unclear. The germline V gene encodes CDR1 MNHEY and CDR2 SMNVEV (reference sequence). This CDR3 spans 13 amino acids. The V gene lost 3 bases and the J gene lost 3 bases, with 9 bases spanning the gap.

The table lists this clonotype with a few counts. This sequence joins TRBV6-2 or TRBV6-3 and TRBJ2-7; possibly TRBD1 for D (6 bases). This CDR3 has 16 residues. Trimming stripped 7 bases from V and 0 bases from J, with 19 bases between. From germline, CDR1 is MNHEY and CDR2 SVGEGT. CDR3: CASTYGATGPSYEQYF. The CDR3 DNA reads TGTGCCAGCACATACGGGGCCACAGGGCCCTCCTACGAGCAGTACTTC.

This clonotype was counted between two and nine times. This rearrangement joins TRBV2 to TRBJ2-2; D is possibly TRBD2 (5 bases). Trimming pared 7 bases from V and 6 bases from J, leaving 9 bases between. From germline, CDR1 is SNHLY and CDR2 FYNNEI. The CDR3 totals 12 residues. CDR3 amino acids: CASNGGAGELFF. In DNA, the CDR3 is TGTGCCAGCAACGGAGGAGCCGGGGAGCTGTTTTTT.

In this sample, this clonotype turned up many times. The genes are TRBV27 and TRBJ1-1, with D possibly TRBD1 on 5 matching bases. CDR1 MNHEY and CDR2 SMNVEV come from the germline V gene (reference sequence). The CDR3 consists of 17 residues. V gave up 3 bases and J gave up 0 bases, with 17 bases separating them. CDR3 DNA sequence: TGTGCCAGCAGTTTGATGTTTATTGGGGCCTTGAACACTGAAGCTTTCTTT. Translated, it gives CASSLMFIGALNTEAFF.

V usage is TRBV30 and J usage is TRBJ2-2; unclear D gene. Trimming stripped 2 bases from V and 5 bases from J, with 6 bases between. This CDR3 is built from 12 residues. Germline CDR1 reads GTSNPN; CDR2 reads SVGIG (reference sequence). The CDR3 nucleotides read TGTGCCTGGAGTCAGTCTACCGGGGAGCTGTTTTTT. This gives the protein CAWSQSTGELFF.

This clonotype was counted between two and nine times. The chain couples TRBV7-8 to TRBJ2-7; possibly TRBD2 for D (6 bases). From germline, CDR1 is SGHVS and CDR2 FQNEAQ. The V end lost 3 bases, the J end lost 3 bases, and 12 bases lay between the germline ends. This CDR3 has 14 amino acids. This chain's CDR3 is CASSFGRGGYEQYF. CDR3 nucleotides: TGTGCCAGCAGCTTCGGGCGGGGAGGCTACGAGCAGTACTTC.

This clonotype was recorded at least ten times. In DNA, the CDR3 is TGTGCCAGCAGTTTGGCTAGCGGGAGATGGGTTACGCAGTATTTT. It specifies CASSLASGRWVTQYF. The chain carries TRBV27 and TRBJ2-3; 10 nucleotides match TRBD2. Germline V gene data show CDR1 as MNHEY and CDR2 as SMNVEV (reference sequence). This CDR3 contains 15 residues. The junction had 8 bases not matched to a gene; V was cut back by 3 bases and J by 8 bases.

This clonotype was counted ten times or more. The chain links TRBV11-2 to TRBJ1-5; no reliable D call. Germline V lookup: CDR1 SGHAT, CDR2 FQNNGV. The CDR3 runs to 13 residues. Trimming removed 1 base at V and 9 bases at J, with 10 bases between. The CDR3 DNA reads TGTGCCAGCAGCTTAGCGGAGGAGCGGCCCCAGCATTTT. Translated, it gives CASSLAEERPQHF.

This clonotype turned up a few times. This chain links TRBV20-1 with TRBJ1-3, with D unresolved. The CDR3 contains 13 residues. Looked up from germline, CDR1 is DFQATT and CDR2 is SNEGSKA (reference sequence). V was clipped by 2 bases and J by 4 bases, with 9 bases between them. CDR3 nucleotide sequence: TGCAGTGCTAGACAGGTCAGCGGAAACACCATATATTTT. Amino acids: CSARQVSGNTIYF.

This sequence joins TRBV15 and TRBJ2-1, with 9 bases matching TRBD1. Germline V gene lookup returns CDR1 LNHNV and CDR2 YYDKDF (reference sequence). This CDR3 spans 15 amino acids. The ends lost 6 bases at V and 4 bases at J; junction bases unmatched: 7. CDR3 amino acids: CATRIGQGIYNEQFF. The CDR3 nucleotides read TGTGCCACCAGGATTGGACAGGGGATTTACAATGAGCAGTTCTTC. Variable domain in full (rest from reference TRBV15 and TRBJ2-1): DAMVIQNPRYQVTQFGKPVTLSCSQTLNHNVMYWYQQKSSQAPKLLFHYYDKDFNNEADTPDNFQSRRPNTSFCFLDIRSPGLGDTAMYLCATRIGQGIYNEQFFGPGTRLTVL.

This clonotype was recorded a few times. The chain recombines TRBV5-1 with TRBJ1-1; possible D gene TRBD1, 6 bases. CDR3 length equals 15 residues. V gave up 0 bases and J gave up 0 bases, with 9 bases separating them. CDR1 and CDR2 (germline): SGHRS, YFSETQ. CDR3 loop: CASSLEGTLNTEAFF. The CDR3 coding sequence is TGCGCCAGCAGCTTGGAAGGGACACTGAACACTGAAGCTTTCTTT.

This clonotype came up a few times. This chain links TRBV10-3 with TRBJ2-5, with TRBD1 as a possible D gene (5 bases). Trimming cost V 2 bases and J 1 base, with 8 bases left between them. Germline CDR1 reads ENHRY; CDR2 reads SYGVKD. This CDR3 spans 14 amino acids. CDR3 region: CAISERGSQETQYF. The CDR3 coding sequence is TGTGCCATCAGTGAGAGGGGCAGCCAAGAGACCCAGTACTTC.

The table lists this clonotype with many counts. The chain has TRBV29-1 and TRBJ2-7; tentatively, D is TRBD1 (6 bases). Trimming took 1 base from V and 0 from J, leaving 19 bases between them. Germline V gene data show CDR1 as SQVTM and CDR2 as ANQGSEA. CDR3 size: 17 residues. The DNA for the CDR3 is TGCAGCGTTGAAGTGTTCGACCACCGGGACACCTCCTACGAGCAGTACTTC. The encoded protein is CSVEVFDHRDTSYEQYF.